These 5 T cell receptor beta chains were sequenced from one sample in a study of cytomegalovirus exposure and HLA in healthy donors. Primers for the PCR totalled 60 Vbeta and 13 Jbeta. Assay: immunoSEQ multiplex PCR; the TCRdb copy retains only in-frame clones and omits some. The profile covers under 150,000 clones, with 75% to 80% appearing a single time and 5.5% to 7% taken by the ten largest. The sample was PBMCs. The receptors come from a woman in her forties in good health and CMV-seropositive.

J is TRBJ2-4 and V is TRBV19; D not resolved. Per the germline V gene, CDR1 is LNHDA and CDR2 is SQIVND (reference sequence). This CDR3 comprises 16 residues. With 3 bases removed from V and 0 bases from J, the gap between germline ends came to 12 bases. This chain's CDR3 is CASSMRGGVAKNIQYF. Written as DNA, the CDR3 is TGTGCCAGTAGTATGAGAGGCGGCGTAGCCAAAAACATTCAGTACTTC.

The chain joins TRBV28 to TRBJ2-7; the match to TRBD2 covers 14 bases. Trimming cost V 6 bases and J 2 bases; bases outside gene matches: 9. CDR1 and CDR2 (germline): MDHEN, SYDVKM. The CDR3 is 17 residues long. CDR3 sequence: CASRQGTSGRSAYEQYF. In DNA, the CDR3 is TGTGCCAGCAGACAGGGGACTAGCGGGAGAAGCGCCTACGAGCAGTACTTC.

This CDR3 reads CAWSRGGMRNSPLHF. Here the CDR3 DNA reads TGTGCCTGGAGTAGAGGGGGCATGCGTAATTCACCCCTCCACTTT. The V call is TRBV30, the J call TRBJ1-6, with 7 bases lining up with TRBD1. The J segment lost 6 bases and the V segment lost 2 bases, leaving 7 bases of the junction unmatched. The CDR3 totals 15 residues. Looked up from germline, CDR1 is GTSNPN and CDR2 is SVGIG (reference sequence).

In its sample, this clone was seen a few times. This chain joins TRBV6-6 and TRBJ1-1; D might be TRBD1 (6 bases). Germline values: CDR1 MNHNY, CDR2 SVGAGI (reference sequence). Trimming took 7 bases from V and 3 from J, leaving 15 bases between them. The CDR3 runs 14 residues. DNA for the CDR3: TGTGCCAGCATAGATCAAGGGGGGGACACTGAAGCTTTCTTT. Encoded protein: CASIDQGGDTEAFF.

The V call is TRBV7-8, the J call TRBJ2-3, with 9 nucleotides matching TRBD2. This CDR3 contains 14 residues. V was pared by 8 bases and J by 6 bases, with 9 bases of the junction left unmatched. Germline CDR1 SGHVS, CDR2 FQNEAQ. CDR3 sequence reads: CASGREGFRDTQYF. The CDR3 nucleotides are TGTGCCAGCGGGCGGGAGGGGTTTCGCGATACGCAGTATTTT.